This T cell receptor beta chain was observed in a study of OX40 agonist ivuxolimab in advanced cancers. Study details: The dose of intravenous ivuxolimab that patients received every 2 weeks ranged from 0.01 to 10 mg/kg.

Sequencing used immunoSEQ multiplex PCR; TCRdb keeps in-frame clones, though not all of them. The sample yields more than 55,000 clones, around 82% seen once. The CDR3 runs 13 residues. The germline V gene encodes CDR1 MNHNS and CDR2 SASEGT. Trimming cost V 5 bases and J 6 bases, with 11 bases left between them. The sequence derives from an adult with an advanced solid tumor such as melanoma, head and neck, liver or kidney cancer. The chain employs TRBV6-1 and TRBJ1-5; D perhaps matches TRBD1 (5 bases). This material consisted of CD4+ or CD8+ T cells sorted from blood, taken in a trial of the OX40 agonist ivuxolimab. The CDR3 here is CASSSSGIQPQHF. CDR3 bases: TGTGCCAGCAGTTCATCAGGGATTCAGCCCCAGCATTTT.